The 29 T cell receptor beta chains given below trace back to one sample, sequenced in a study of blood T cell repertoires in COVID-19. Sequencing used immunoSEQ multiplex PCR; TCRdb keeps in-frame clones, though not all of them. Of around 29,000 clones listed, over 75% are singletons. Sequenced material: peripheral blood. The receptors come from a human donor in a cohort sampled during active COVID-19.

This sequence joins TRBV19 and TRBJ2-1, with TRBD2 identical over 12 bases. After removal of 3 bases from V and 7 bases from J, the junction contained 7 bases not matched to a gene. The germline CDR1 and CDR2 sequences are LNHDA and SQIVND (reference sequence). The CDR3 length is 16 residues. The CDR3 DNA sequence: TGTGCCAGTAGTATCCTAGCGGGGGGGCTGTTAAATGAGCAGTTCTTC. Protein: CASSILAGGLLNEQFF.

The rearrangement links TRBV5-1 to TRBJ2-3, with TRBD1 matching over 7 bases. V trimming: 4 bases; J trimming: 0 bases; junction bases outside the gene matches: 8. Germline V lookup: CDR1 SGHRS, CDR2 YFSETQ. This CDR3 spans 16 amino acids. Here the CDR3 DNA reads TGCGCCAGCAGCCCCTGGGACAGATCTAGCACAGATACGCAGTATTTT. Translation: CASSPWDRSSTDTQYF.

The chain employs TRBV14 and TRBJ1-6; D remains unclear. Germline lookup yields CDR1 SGHDN and CDR2 FVKESK. Trimming took 2 bases from V and 4 from J, leaving 3 bases between them. The CDR3 loop spans 13 amino acids. The CDR3 DNA follows: TGTGCCAGCAGCCAAACATATAATTCACCCCTCCACTTT. Translating gives CASSQTYNSPLHF.

This chain joins TRBV7-9 and TRBJ2-7; 13 nucleotides match TRBD2. Looked up from germline, CDR1 is SEHNR and CDR2 is FQNEAQ (reference sequence). The CDR3 length is 19 residues. V was pared by 4 bases and J by 4 bases, with 16 bases of the junction left unmatched. The CDR3 sequence is CASSSQGTSGKRTKYEQYF. The CDR3 bases are TGTGCCAGCAGCTCCCAAGGGACTAGCGGGAAAAGGACAAAATACGAGCAGTACTTC.

This chain connects TRBV6-2 or TRBV6-3 to TRBJ2-7, with a possible D match to TRBD2 (6 bases). The CDR3 length is 14 residues. The germline V gene encodes CDR1 MNHEY and CDR2 SVGEGT. Deletions cut 5 bases from V and 4 bases from J, with 15 bases between. The CDR3 DNA follows: TGTGCCAGCAGTCTCGCGGGGCTAGCTTACGAGCAGTACTTC. Translated, it gives CASSLAGLAYEQYF.

This rearrangement joins TRBV4-3 to TRBJ2-5; D possibly corresponds to TRBD2 (7 bases). Trimming cost V 1 base and J 4 bases, with 10 bases left between them. CDR1 and CDR2 from the germline V gene are LGHNA and YSLEER. CDR3 length equals 14 residues. The CDR3 protein is CASSQGGGGETQYF. The CDR3 region has the DNA TGCGCCAGCAGCCAAGGAGGGGGGGGAGAGACCCAGTACTTC.

This CDR3 reads CASSNRDSETQYF. The CDR3 DNA reads as TGTGCCAGTAGTAACCGGGACTCAGAGACCCAGTACTTC. J is TRBJ2-5 and V is TRBV19, with a tentative D call TRBD2 (6 bases). The germline CDR1 and CDR2 sequences are LNHDA and SQIVND (reference sequence). The CDR3 is made up of 13 amino acids. V was trimmed by 4 bases and J by 4 bases, leaving 10 bases between them.

The V and J genes are TRBV5-5 and TRBJ1-4; unclear D gene. There are 14 residues in the CDR3. Trimming took 1 base from V and 6 from J, leaving 10 bases between them. The germline V gene encodes CDR1 SGHKS and CDR2 YYEKEE (reference sequence). The CDR3 sequence: CASSLFKADEKLFF. The CDR3 nucleotides read TGTGCCAGCAGCTTGTTCAAGGCGGATGAAAAACTGTTTTTT.

The chain uses TRBV19 and TRBJ2-7; TRBD2 matches at 7 bases. Per germline, CDR1 LNHDA and CDR2 SQIVND (reference sequence). The junction had 10 bases not matched to a gene; V was cut back by 3 bases and J by 2 bases. The CDR3 is 16 amino acids. The DNA of the CDR3 is TGTGCCAGTAGTATCGTCCTTGGGGACTATCCCTACGAGCAGTACTTC. Its protein is CASSIVLGDYPYEQYF.

This chain uses TRBV29-1 with TRBJ2-7; D is perhaps TRBD1 (5 bases). The germline V gene has CDR1 SQVTM and CDR2 ANQGSEA. The V end lost 5 bases, the J end lost 5 bases, and 28 bases lay between the germline ends. The CDR3 runs 17 residues. The CDR3 DNA is TGCAGCGTTCCCACCCGGATACAGGTCCGGGTTGGCGACGAGCAGTACTTC. The encoded protein is CSVPTRIQVRVGDEQYF.

In nucleotides, the CDR3 is TGTGCCAGCAGTTTAGGGACAACGAACACCGGGGAGCTGTTTTTT. Protein: CASSLGTTNTGELFF. The chain couples TRBV6-5 to TRBJ2-2; TRBD1 might be the D (6 bases). Germline values: CDR1 MNHEY, CDR2 SVGAGI. The CDR3 has 15 residues. Trimming removed 4 bases from V and 0 bases from J, with 9 bases in between.

The chain recombines TRBV9 with TRBJ1-5; no reliable D call. This CDR3 comprises 14 residues. The V gene's germline CDR1 is SGDLS and CDR2 YYNGEE. V was pared by 0 bases and J by 2 bases, with 6 bases between. CDR3 DNA: TGTGCCAGCAGCGTAGATCAGGGCAATCAGCCCCAGCATTTT. Translated, it gives CASSVDQGNQPQHF.

This chain joins TRBV5-5 and TRBJ2-7; D not resolved. Germline V gene data show CDR1 as SGHKS and CDR2 as YYEKEE (reference sequence). The CDR3 has 12 residues. With 4 bases removed from V and 0 bases from J, the gap between germline ends came to 5 bases. The CDR3 nucleotides are TGTGCCAGCAGCATGAGCTCCTACGAGCAGTACTTC. Translated: CASSMSSYEQYF.

The chain employs TRBV6-5 and TRBJ1-5, with D unresolved. The CDR3 consists of 14 residues. The germline V and J ends were trimmed by 8 bases and 4 bases, with 15 bases remaining between them. Germline V gene data show CDR1 as MNHEY and CDR2 as SVGAGI. The CDR3 DNA sequence: TGTGCCAGCCAGAATGGGCTGTCTAATCAGCCCCAGCATTTT. The encoded protein is CASQNGLSNQPQHF.

Here the CDR3 DNA reads TGTGCCAGCACCAAAGGGGCAGCTAGCACAGATACGCAGTATTTT. Amino acid sequence: CASTKGAASTDTQYF. The J gene is TRBJ2-3, the V gene TRBV7-9, with D maybe TRBD1 (5 bases). Trimming pared 7 bases from V and 0 bases from J, leaving 14 bases between. The CDR3 contains 15 residues. Germline V gene sequence: CDR1 SEHNR, CDR2 FQNEAQ (reference sequence).

The chain employs TRBV7-6 and TRBJ2-7; 11 bases fit TRBD1. The CDR3 loop spans 14 amino acids. Germline V CDR1 and CDR2: SGHVS, FNYEAQ. Unmatched junction bases numbered 6, after V lost 5 bases and J lost 6 bases. The CDR3, as DNA: TGTGCCAGCAGCACGGGACAGGGGGGACGCGAGCAGTACTTC. This sequence encodes CASSTGQGGREQYF.

The chain links TRBV5-1 to TRBJ2-1, with 8 bases identical to TRBD2. Germline values: CDR1 SGHRS, CDR2 YFSETQ. V lost 6 bases and J lost 5; bases outside the gene matches: 13. The CDR3 is 16 amino acids. The CDR3 loop is CASTAGGPRDDNEQFF. The CDR3 region has the DNA TGCGCCAGCACGGCGGGGGGCCCTCGTGATGACAATGAGCAGTTCTTC.

The genes are TRBV5-1 and TRBJ2-3, with a weak D call TRBD2 (5 bases). CDR1 and CDR2 (germline): SGHRS, YFSETQ. The CDR3 spans 13 residues. V lost 0 bases and J lost 8, with 10 bases in between. The chain's CDR3 is CASSLGERSTQYF. The CDR3 bases are TGCGCCAGCAGCTTGGGTGAGCGGAGTACGCAGTATTTT.

This clone was seen a few times. The chain joins TRBV7-9 to TRBJ1-5; weak D call: TRBD1 (6 bases). V dropped 1 base and J dropped 4 bases, with 17 bases sitting between them. The CDR3 contains 17 residues. Per the germline V gene, CDR1 is SEHNR and CDR2 is FQNEAQ (reference sequence). CDR3 nucleotides: TGTGCCAGCAGCTTAGGGTCGATGAGGGGGAAGAATCAGCCCCAGCATTTT. Amino acid sequence: CASSLGSMRGKNQPQHF. Combining the CDR3 with reference TRBV7-9 and TRBJ1-5 gives the whole variable domain DTGVSQNPRHKITKRGQNVTFRCDPISEHNRLYWYRQTLGQGPEFLTYFQNEAQLEKSRLLSDRFSAERPKGSFSTLEIQRTEQGDSAMYLCASSLGSMRGKNQPQHFGDGTRLSIL.

The V call is TRBV19, the J call TRBJ2-5; 7 bases are a match to TRBD2. Trimming at V came to 6 bases and at J to 5 bases, leaving 12 bases not matched to a gene. This CDR3 has 15 residues. The V gene's germline CDR1 is LNHDA and CDR2 SQIVND (reference sequence). CDR3 loop: CASSPFLAVRETQYF. The DNA of the CDR3 is TGTGCCAGTAGCCCTTTCCTAGCGGTAAGGGAGACCCAGTACTTC.

This chain joins TRBV25-1 and TRBJ2-7; 8 bases are a match to TRBD1. J gave up 6 bases and V 6 bases, and 4 bases lay outside the gene matches. CDR1 and CDR2 (germline): MGHDK, SYGVNS. The CDR3 covers 12 residues. This CDR3 is CASSDRGSEQYF. CDR3 coding DNA: TGTGCCAGCAGCGACAGGGGTTCCGAGCAGTACTTC.

V is TRBV6-2 or TRBV6-3 and J is TRBJ2-3; 8 nucleotides line up with TRBD2. Germline V CDR1 and CDR2: MNHEY, SVGEGT. The CDR3 has 16 amino acids. Trimming at V came to 0 bases and at J to 1 base, leaving 3 bases not matched to a gene. The CDR3: CASSYSSRGGTDTQYF. In DNA form, the CDR3 reads TGTGCCAGCAGTTACTCGTCGCGGGGGGGCACAGATACGCAGTATTTT.

The rearrangement uses TRBV25-1 and TRBJ1-3; the D is unclear. Per the germline V gene, CDR1 is MGHDK and CDR2 is SYGVNS. The V and J ends lost 2 bases and 1 base respectively, with 6 bases between them. The CDR3 spans 14 residues. This CDR3 reads CASSEGGSGNTIYF. In DNA, the CDR3 is TGTGCCAGCAGTGAAGGCGGTTCTGGAAACACCATATATTTT.

The V and J genes are TRBV29-1 and TRBJ2-7; D might be TRBD2 (6 bases). This CDR3 contains 13 residues. V gave up 4 bases and J gave up 9 bases, with 19 bases separating them. The germline CDR1 and CDR2 sequences are SQVTM and ANQGSEA. The CDR3 nucleotides are TGCAGCGTTGGGCCTAGCGAGGGAGCGGGGCAGTACTTC. Encoded protein: CSVGPSEGAGQYF.

This clone has just a few counts. The V call is TRBV4-1, the J call TRBJ2-7; TRBD1 agrees at 7 bases. Germline V gene data show CDR1 as MGHRA and CDR2 as YSYEKL. This CDR3 is 14 amino acids long. Unmatched junction bases numbered 5, after V lost 3 bases and J lost 3 bases. The CDR3 DNA is TGCGCCAGCAGCCACGTAACAGGGGTCTACGAGCAGTACTTC. As protein: CASSHVTGVYEQYF.

This chain uses TRBV27 with TRBJ1-1; D might be TRBD1 (5 bases). V lost 3 bases, J lost 4 bases, and 12 bases lay in between. Looked up from germline, CDR1 is MNHEY and CDR2 is SMNVEV (reference sequence). The CDR3 consists of 14 residues. This CDR3 is CASSFIGGVTEAFF. The CDR3 DNA follows: TGTGCCAGCAGTTTTATCGGGGGAGTCACTGAAGCTTTCTTT.

The chain recombines TRBV6-5 with TRBJ1-1; TRBD1 matches 8 bases. V shed 8 bases, J shed 1 base, and the junction held 6 bases outside the gene matches. Per the germline V gene, CDR1 is MNHEY and CDR2 is SVGAGI. The CDR3 extends over 14 amino acids. The CDR3 region has the DNA TGTGCCAGCGACCCCGGGACAGGGAACACTGAAGCTTTCTTT. Protein product: CASDPGTGNTEAFF.

The CDR3: CASSTGQGADTQYF. DNA for the CDR3: TGTGCCAGCAGCACCGGACAGGGCGCAGATACGCAGTATTTT. The V call is TRBV7-2, the J call TRBJ2-3, with 8 bases that match TRBD1. The V and J ends lost 5 bases and 4 bases, in that order; junction bases with no gene match: 5. This CDR3 region has 14 residues. Germline V gives CDR1 SGHTA, CDR2 FQGNSA.

The V gene is TRBV5-4, the J gene TRBJ2-6; D unclear. Germline V gene data show CDR1 as SGHNT and CDR2 as YYREEE (reference sequence). V was cut by 0 bases and J by 9 bases, with 10 bases left in between. This CDR3 is built from 14 residues. CDR3 DNA: TGTGCCAGCAGCTTGGACCCGCCGAGCAACGTCCTGACTTTC. Translation gives CASSLDPPSNVLTF.